A single sample is the source of the 31 T cell receptor beta chains below, sequenced in a study of blood T cells in healthy people across ages. The use of a sample-barcoded 5' primer and a J-beta primer mix characterized a second PCR of about 7 to 12 cycles. TCRdb re-analysed the 5' RACE reads in MiXCR, keeping a single row per CDR3 protein. The data contain 850,000 to 1,000,000 distinct CDR3 sequences, roughly half of them singletons. Sequenced sample: blood. The receptors derive from a woman aged 55-69 years in good health.

The CDR3 nucleotides are TGCGCCAGCAGACCCCCGGGACAATCGGATGGCTACACCTTC. The encoded protein is CASRPPGQSDGYTF. The chain has TRBV10-2 and TRBJ1-2, with D tentatively TRBD1 (6 bases). The V end lost 6 bases, the J end lost 6 bases, and 17 bases lay between the germline ends. The CDR3 runs 14 residues. CDR1 is WSHSY and CDR2 is SAAADI in the germline V gene.

Note on this clonotype: This could be a read error, since a much larger clone is one nucleotide away. The chain couples TRBV7-2 to TRBJ1-6; 8 nucleotides agree with TRBD1. CDR3 size: 15 residues. CDR1 is SGHTA and CDR2 is FQGNSA in the germline V gene. The CDR3 region has the DNA TGTGCCAACAGCTTTTGGCAGGGGGCAGATTCACCCCTCCACTTT. This encodes CANSFWQGADSPLHF.

This clonotype has just one count. The chain couples TRBV2 to TRBJ2-1; D is perhaps TRBD2 (6 bases). Germline V gene data show CDR1 as SNHLY and CDR2 as FYNNEI. CDR3 length equals 15 residues. With 8 bases removed from V and 4 bases from J, the gap between germline ends came to 18 bases. CDR3 in amino acids: CASLPWGEGYNEQFF. In DNA form, the CDR3 reads TGTGCCAGCCTTCCTTGGGGGGAAGGTTACAATGAGCAGTTCTTC.

J is TRBJ2-1 and V is TRBV2, with 7 positions matching TRBD2. V shed 6 bases, J shed 4 bases, and the junction held 3 bases outside the gene matches. The germline gives CDR1 SNHLY, CDR2 FYNNEI. The CDR3 spans 13 residues. CDR3 sequence reads: CASRGLVYNEQFF. CDR3 nucleotide sequence: TGTGCCAGCAGAGGACTAGTGTACAATGAGCAGTTCTTC.

Notes on this clonotype: This may be a read error: a much more frequent sequence differs by one nucleotide. V is TRBV7-8 and J is TRBJ2-1, with D maybe TRBD1 (6 bases). Germline V gene lookup returns CDR1 SGHVS and CDR2 FQNEAQ. The CDR3 spans 15 residues. V lost 4 bases and J lost 10, with 20 bases in between. The CDR3 region is CASSWRQGKTYEQFF. CDR3 in DNA: TGTGCCAGCAGCTGGCGGCAGGGGAAAACCTACGAGCAGTTCTTC.

This clonotype was observed a single time. CDR3 sequence: CASSPRAGQGASGANVLTF. The CDR3 bases are TGTGCCAGCAGCCCCCGGGCGGGACAGGGGGCTTCTGGGGCCAACGTCCTGACTTTC. The J gene is TRBJ2-6, the V gene TRBV7-7; 12 nucleotides align to TRBD1. Germline V CDR1 and CDR2: SSHAT, FNYEAQ (reference sequence). This CDR3 contains 19 residues. After removal of 5 bases from V and 1 base from J, the junction contained 9 bases not matched to a gene.

This chain joins TRBV10-3 and TRBJ1-1; a weak D match, TRBD1 (6 bases). V was clipped by 3 bases and J by 1 base, with 6 bases between them. The CDR3 is made up of 13 amino acids. Germline-derived CDR1 and CDR2 are ENHRY and SYGVKD. The CDR3 nucleotides are TGTGCCATCAGTGACAGGGGGAACACTGAAGCTTTCTTT. Its protein product is CAISDRGNTEAFF.

Note on this clonotype: At one end the junction does not follow the germline gene, possibly because of a read error. The chain recombines TRBV6-2 or TRBV6-3 with TRBJ2-3; D ambiguous. This CDR3 has 11 amino acids. The V gene's germline CDR1 is MNHEY and CDR2 SVGEGT. The CDR3 loop is CASSYWDMQYF. CDR3 DNA sequence: TGTGCCAGCAGTTATTGGGATATGCAGTATTTT.

The rearrangement uses TRBV20-1 and TRBJ1-4; D uncertain. Germline CDR1 reads DFQATT; CDR2 reads SNEGSKA (reference sequence). The V end lost 1 base, the J end lost 8 bases, and 11 bases lay between the germline ends. This CDR3 comprises 13 residues. The CDR3 region is CSARGGLTEKLFF. CDR3 nucleotides: TGCAGTGCTAGAGGCGGACTTACGGAAAAACTGTTTTTT.

The V gene is TRBV7-9, the J gene TRBJ1-6; 11 positions match TRBD1. The CDR3 sequence is 15 residues long. Germline-derived CDR1 and CDR2 are SEHNR and FQNEAQ (reference sequence). V was pared by 5 bases and J by 9 bases, with 6 bases of the junction left unmatched. The CDR3 loop reads CASSQGTGGVSPLHF. The CDR3 nucleotides are TGTGCCAGCAGCCAAGGGACAGGGGGAGTTTCACCCCTCCACTTT.

The rearrangement joins TRBV30 to TRBJ2-3; D ambiguous. The CDR3 covers 11 residues. V was clipped by 4 bases and J by 2 bases, with 4 bases between them. Germline loops: CDR1 GTSNPN, CDR2 SVGIG (reference sequence). The CDR3: CAWTVTDTQYF. The CDR3 nucleotides are TGTGCCTGGACGGTCACAGATACGCAGTATTTT.

Concerning this clonotype: Possible read error: a much larger clone is one base away. The rearrangement joins TRBV20-1 to TRBJ1-2; unclear D gene. The CDR3 consists of 15 residues. V dropped 1 base and J dropped 1 base, with 13 bases sitting between them. In germline, CDR1 is DFQATT, CDR2 SNEGSKA (reference sequence). The CDR3 here is CSARVGSYFNYGYTF. Written as DNA, the CDR3 is TGCAGTGCTAGAGTAGGCAGTTACTTTAACTATGGCTACACCTTC.

V and J are TRBV7-9 and TRBJ2-7, with D unresolved. The CDR3 contains 13 residues. V dropped 2 bases and J dropped 3 bases, with 8 bases sitting between them. CDR1 is SEHNR, CDR2 FQNEAQ, per germline (reference sequence). The CDR3 sequence: CASSLMPGYEQYF. The DNA for the CDR3 is TGTGCCAGCAGCTTAATGCCAGGCTACGAGCAGTACTTC.

J is TRBJ2-4 and V is TRBV7-2; D is uncertain. The V and J ends lost 3 bases and 1 base respectively, with 13 bases between them. The germline V gene has CDR1 SGHTA and CDR2 FQGNSA. The CDR3 is made up of 16 amino acids. The CDR3 nucleotides are TGTGCCAGCAGCTTTAATAGGGCCCTGGCCAAAAACATTCAGTACTTC. Its protein product is CASSFNRALAKNIQYF.

CDR3 coding DNA: TGTGCCGCCCAAGGGGGGACGCAGGACGGTGGCTACACCTTC. Encoded protein: CAAQGGTQDGGYTF. The chain recombines TRBV6-5 with TRBJ1-2; the D gene is possibly TRBD1 (6 bases). Per germline, CDR1 MNHEY and CDR2 SVGAGI. The CDR3 is 14 residues long. Between the trimmed V and J ends, which lost 11 bases and 7 bases, there was a span of 23 bases.

This chain uses TRBV7-2 with TRBJ2-1, with 7 bases matching TRBD2. Trimming took 5 bases from V and 8 from J; bases not matched to a gene: 9. The CDR3 has 14 residues. Germline loops: CDR1 SGHTA, CDR2 FQGNSA. The CDR3 region is CASSPIRTSDEQFF. For the CDR3, the DNA is TGTGCCAGCAGCCCCATCCGGACTAGTGATGAGCAGTTCTTC.

J is TRBJ2-1 and V is TRBV29-1; perhaps D is TRBD1 or TRBD2 (5 bases each). Germline CDR1 SQVTM, CDR2 ANQGSEA. V shed 4 bases and J shed 9 bases, with 7 bases lying between them. The CDR3 has 10 residues. CDR3 in amino acids: CSVGGSEQFF. The CDR3 coding sequence is TGCAGCGTTGGGGGGAGTGAGCAGTTCTTC.

The sample holds a few counts of this clonotype. The chain has TRBV7-9 and TRBJ2-7; D is possibly TRBD1 (5 bases). V was trimmed by 4 bases and J by 1 base, leaving 14 bases between them. This CDR3 has 15 residues. Germline lookup yields CDR1 SEHNR and CDR2 FQNEAQ (reference sequence). CDR3 region: CASSSDIEWSYEQYF. The DNA of the CDR3 is TGTGCCAGCAGCTCGGACATCGAGTGGTCCTACGAGCAGTACTTC.

The chain recombines TRBV4-2 with TRBJ2-7; D is perhaps TRBD2 (6 bases). Trimming took off 4 bases at V and 2 bases at J, with 18 bases between the two ends. Germline values: CDR1 LGHNA, CDR2 YNFKEQ. The CDR3 contains 16 residues. The CDR3 loop is CASSPLTRMGPYEQYF. Here the CDR3 DNA reads TGTGCCAGCAGCCCTCTGACTAGGATGGGTCCCTACGAGCAGTACTTC.

The V gene is TRBV20-1, the J gene TRBJ2-3; TRBD2 matches 7 bases. CDR3 length: 17 residues. From germline, CDR1 is DFQATT and CDR2 SNEGSKA (reference sequence). V shed 3 bases, J shed 0 bases, and the junction held 12 bases outside the gene matches. CDR3 loop: CSARWAGVFASTDTQYF. The CDR3 nucleotides read TGCAGTGCTAGGTGGGCGGGAGTGTTTGCTAGCACAGATACGCAGTATTTT.

The J gene is TRBJ2-7, the V gene TRBV15, with 8 bases aligning to TRBD2. With 2 bases clipped from V and 7 bases from J, the junction kept 7 bases outside the gene matches. The germline CDR1 and CDR2 sequences are LNHNV and YYDKDF (reference sequence). The CDR3 runs 14 residues. CDR3 residues: CATSRPGLGWEQYF. CDR3 sequence (DNA): TGTGCCACCAGCAGACCGGGACTAGGGTGGGAGCAGTACTTC.

CDR3 sequence: CSARGDGNQPQHF. Written as DNA, the CDR3 is TGCAGTGCGAGGGGAGATGGCAATCAGCCCCAGCATTTT. The genes are TRBV20-1 and TRBJ1-5; D perhaps matches TRBD1 (5 bases). V lost 6 bases and J 2 bases, leaving 11 bases between the germline ends. Germline-derived CDR1 and CDR2 are DFQATT and SNEGSKA (reference sequence). This CDR3 has 13 amino acids.

This clonotype was counted only a few times. This chain uses TRBV4-1 with TRBJ2-7, with D possibly TRBD2 on 6 matching bases. This CDR3 region has 16 residues. The V end lost 3 bases, the J end lost 0 bases, and 15 bases lay between the germline ends. Looked up from germline, CDR1 is MGHRA and CDR2 is YSYEKL. CDR3 residues: CASSQGGTSISYEQYF. CDR3 nucleotides: TGCGCCAGCAGCCAGGGGGGAACCAGTATCTCCTACGAGCAGTACTTC.

In this sample, this clonotype turned up a few times. This sequence joins TRBV7-2 and TRBJ2-7, with D maybe TRBD2 (6 bases). Germline-derived CDR1 and CDR2 are SGHTA and FQGNSA. The CDR3 totals 16 residues. The V end was cut by 2 bases, the J end by 6 bases, with 20 bases between. The CDR3 coding sequence is TGTGCCAGCAGCTTATCGTCCGGGAGAGCTAGGGGCGAGCAGTACTTC. This encodes CASSLSSGRARGEQYF. The full variable domain, rest sourced from reference TRBV7-2 and TRBJ2-7, is GAGVSQSPSNKVTEKGKDVELRCDPISGHTALYWYRQSLGQGLEFLIYFQGNSAPDKSGLPSDRFSAERTGGSVSTLTIQRTQQEDSAVYLCASSLSSGRARGEQYFGPGTRLTVT.

This chain joins TRBV5-1 and TRBJ2-1; 7 bases agree with TRBD2. This CDR3 has 15 residues. The V gene's germline CDR1 is SGHRS and CDR2 YFSETQ. V lost 6 bases and J lost 4; bases outside the gene matches: 10. The CDR3 loop is CASKGEAGGYNEQFF. Written as DNA, the CDR3 is TGCGCCAGCAAAGGGGAGGCCGGGGGGTACAATGAGCAGTTCTTC.

The chain couples TRBV29-1 to TRBJ1-1; D may be TRBD1 (5 bases). This CDR3 contains 13 residues. Germline V gene lookup returns CDR1 SQVTM and CDR2 ANQGSEA. Trimming removed 6 bases from V and 0 bases from J, with 11 bases in between. The CDR3, as DNA: TGCAGCGTACGGGACCCGATGAACACTGAAGCTTTCTTT. Protein: CSVRDPMNTEAFF.

This clonotype showed up just a few times. V is TRBV5-1 and J is TRBJ2-7, with D unresolved. This CDR3 has 14 amino acids. Looked up from germline, CDR1 is SGHRS and CDR2 is YFSETQ. V dropped 1 base and J dropped 4 bases, with 12 bases sitting between them. CDR3 nucleotides: TGCGCCAGCAGCTTGTCGACAAGTAATTACGAGCAGTACTTC. This codes for CASSLSTSNYEQYF.

The chain links TRBV20-1 to TRBJ2-3, with TRBD2 matching 8 bases. The CDR3 length is 15 residues. Germline assignment: CDR1 DFQATT and CDR2 SNEGSKA (reference sequence). The V and J ends lost 6 bases and 2 bases, in that order; junction bases with no gene match: 10. This CDR3 reads CSATKTSGHTDTQYF. The CDR3 bases are TGCAGTGCAACAAAAACTAGCGGCCACACAGATACGCAGTATTTT.

This clonotype was seen only a few times. The rearrangement joins TRBV29-1 to TRBJ1-5; weak D call: TRBD1 (5 bases). Trimming stripped 4 bases from V and 2 bases from J, with 9 bases between. Per germline, CDR1 SQVTM and CDR2 ANQGSEA. The CDR3 is 13 residues long. CDR3 protein: CSVVVGGNQPQHF. The CDR3 nucleotides read TGCAGCGTTGTAGTAGGGGGCAATCAGCCCCAGCATTTT.

The chain is built from TRBV27 and TRBJ2-7, with TRBD1 identical over 8 bases. The J call may be wrong; the DNA end is better matched by TRBJ2-5. CDR3 length: 15 residues. Germline loops: CDR1 MNHEY, CDR2 SMNVEV (reference sequence). The CDR3 region has the DNA TGTGCCAGCAGTTCGGACAGGGTGAGAGGGGAGACCCAGTACTTC. Translating gives CASSSDRVRGETQYF.

This rearrangement joins TRBV9 to TRBJ1-2; D perhaps matches TRBD1 (5 bases). CDR1 and CDR2 from the germline V gene are SGDLS and YYNGEE. CDR3 length: 18 residues. Trimming pared 0 bases from V and 3 bases from J, leaving 21 bases between. The CDR3, as DNA: TGTGCCAGCAGCGTAGGTTTCCTGGACACCACTAGGGACTATGGCTACACCTTC. As protein: CASSVGFLDTTRDYGYTF.